A selection of T cell receptor beta chains follows, all from one sample in a study of shared clonotypes between healthy human individuals. Some clones are missing from TCRdb's copy, which holds only in-frame ones; the method was immunoSEQ multiplex PCR. The table shows millions of clones, with roughly 95% occurring only once. Sequencing input: naive CD8+ T cells sorted from blood. The receptors were sampled from a man aged 18 to 29 in good health. CDR3s include the opening cysteine and the closing phenylalanine or tryptophan. D genes are given only for firm matches.

V gene: TRBV6-6; J gene: TRBJ2-1; D gene: NA; CDR3 protein: CASSYGEGDNEQFF; CDR3 DNA: TGTGCCAGCAGTTACGGAGAGGGAGACAATGAGCAGTTCTTC
V gene: TRBV14; J gene: TRBJ1-2; D gene: NA; CDR3 protein: CASSQDAANYGYTF; CDR3 DNA: TGTGCCAGCAGCCAAGATGCCGCTAACTATGGCTACACCTTC
V gene: TRBV9; J gene: TRBJ2-7; D gene: TRBD2; CDR3 protein: CASSVDGSGNTYEQYF; CDR3 DNA: TGTGCCAGCAGCGTAGATGGTAGCGGGAATACCTACGAGCAGTACTTC
V gene: TRBV4-1; J gene: TRBJ2-2; D gene: NA; CDR3 protein: CASSFRENTGELFF; CDR3 DNA: TGCGCCAGCAGTTTCAGAGAGAACACCGGGGAGCTGTTTTTT
V gene: TRBV27; J gene: TRBJ2-7; D gene: NA; CDR3 protein: CASSLSGGGEQYF; CDR3 DNA: TGTGCCAGCAGTTTATCAGGCGGAGGCGAGCAGTACTTC
V gene: TRBV29-1; J gene: TRBJ2-1; D gene: NA; CDR3 protein: CSVEKGPLVYNEQFF; CDR3 DNA: TGCAGCGTTGAGAAGGGCCCCTTGGTCTACAATGAGCAGTTCTTC
V gene: TRBV5-4; J gene: TRBJ1-1; D gene: NA; CDR3 protein: CASSLLEGTNTEAFF; CDR3 DNA: TGTGCCAGCAGCTTGTTGGAGGGGACGAACACTGAAGCTTTCTTT
V gene: TRBV28; J gene: TRBJ1-1; D gene: NA; CDR3 protein: CASRDPRDTEAFF; CDR3 DNA: TGTGCCAGCAGAGACCCCCGGGACACTGAAGCTTTCTTT
V gene: TRBV7-9; J gene: TRBJ2-7; D gene: TRBD1; CDR3 protein: CASSPKPGQGREQYF; CDR3 DNA: TGTGCCAGCAGCCCGAAACCGGGACAGGGACGGGAGCAGTACTTC
V gene: TRBV5-1; J gene: TRBJ2-1; D gene: TRBD2; CDR3 protein: CASSLGRTSGIIEQFF; CDR3 DNA: TGCGCCAGCAGCTTGGGTCGGACTAGCGGGATCATTGAGCAGTTCTTC
V gene: TRBV5-6; J gene: TRBJ1-2; D gene: TRBD1; CDR3 protein: CASSFGDSPRSYTF; CDR3 DNA: TGTGCCAGCAGCTTCGGGGACAGCCCACGGAGCTACACCTTC
V gene: TRBV10-3; J gene: TRBJ1-1; D gene: NA; CDR3 protein: CAISEIPAMNTEAFF; CDR3 DNA: TGTGCCATCAGTGAGATCCCGGCCATGAACACTGAAGCTTTCTTT
V gene: TRBV6-1; J gene: TRBJ1-5; D gene: NA; CDR3 protein: CASSDPNQPQHF; CDR3 DNA: TGCGCCAGCAGTGACCCTAATCAGCCCCAGCATTTT
V gene: TRBV9; J gene: TRBJ1-1; D gene: TRBD1; CDR3 protein: CASSADRGENTEAFF; CDR3 DNA: TGTGCCAGCAGCGCGGACAGGGGGGAGAACACTGAAGCTTTCTTT
V gene: TRBV7-3; J gene: TRBJ1-1; D gene: NA; CDR3 protein: CASSWDLNTEAFF; CDR3 DNA: TGTGCCAGCAGCTGGGATTTGAACACTGAAGCTTTCTTT
V gene: TRBV2; J gene: TRBJ2-7; D gene: TRBD2; CDR3 protein: CASSTKLAGDPISYEQYF; CDR3 DNA: TGTGCCAGCTCCACAAAACTAGCGGGGGACCCGATTTCCTACGAGCAGTACTTC
V gene: TRBV9; J gene: TRBJ2-5; D gene: NA; CDR3 protein: CASSVGAGAAETQYF; CDR3 DNA: TGTGCCAGCAGCGTAGGGGCAGGGGCGGCGGAGACCCAGTACTTC
V gene: TRBV30; J gene: TRBJ2-1; D gene: TRBD2; CDR3 protein: CAWRAGEYNEQFF; CDR3 DNA: TGTGCCTGGAGGGCGGGAGAGTACAATGAGCAGTTCTTC
V gene: TRBV27; J gene: TRBJ2-7; D gene: TRBD2; CDR3 protein: CASSPKGTSGIYEQYF; CDR3 DNA: TGTGCCAGCAGTCCAAAGGGGACTAGCGGCATATACGAGCAGTACTTC
V gene: TRBV11-3; J gene: TRBJ2-3; D gene: TRBD2; CDR3 protein: CASSLPGLNTQYF; CDR3 DNA: TGTGCCAGCAGCTTACCGGGACTAAATACGCAGTATTTT
V gene: TRBV4-2; J gene: TRBJ2-7; D gene: NA; CDR3 protein: CASSQGLEQYF; CDR3 DNA: TGTGCCAGCAGCCAAGGGCTCGAGCAGTACTTC
V gene: TRBV11-2; J gene: TRBJ2-1; D gene: TRBD2; CDR3 protein: CASSLLEAGGYNEQFF; CDR3 DNA: TGTGCCAGCAGCTTACTCGAAGCGGGAGGGTACAATGAGCAGTTCTTC
V gene: TRBV5-4; J gene: TRBJ2-6; D gene: NA; CDR3 protein: CASSFPNRDSGANVLTF; CDR3 DNA: TGTGCCAGCAGCTTTCCCAACAGGGACTCTGGGGCCAACGTCCTGACTTTC
V gene: TRBV27; J gene: TRBJ2-1; D gene: NA; CDR3 protein: CASSWDAEYNEQFF; CDR3 DNA: TGTGCCAGCAGTTGGGACGCAGAATACAATGAGCAGTTCTTC
V gene: TRBV27; J gene: TRBJ2-3; D gene: NA; CDR3 protein: CASKPWPGDGADTQYF; CDR3 DNA: TGTGCCAGCAAACCCTGGCCAGGTGACGGCGCGGATACGCAGTATTTT